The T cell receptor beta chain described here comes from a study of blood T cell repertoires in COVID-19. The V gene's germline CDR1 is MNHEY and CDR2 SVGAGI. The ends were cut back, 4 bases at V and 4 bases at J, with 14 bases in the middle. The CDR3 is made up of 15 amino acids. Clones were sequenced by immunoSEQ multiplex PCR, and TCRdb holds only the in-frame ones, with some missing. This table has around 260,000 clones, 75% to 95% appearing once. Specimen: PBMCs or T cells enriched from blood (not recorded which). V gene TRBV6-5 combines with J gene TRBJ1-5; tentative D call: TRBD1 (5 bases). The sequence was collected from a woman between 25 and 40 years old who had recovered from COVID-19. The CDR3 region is CASSFDGGRNQPQHF. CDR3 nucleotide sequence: TGTGCCAGCAGTTTCGACGGGGGACGAAATCAGCCCCAGCATTTT.